This T cell receptor beta chain comes out of a study of spatial heterogeneity in lung cancer. Study summary: Untreated early-stage non-small cell lung cancer patients, fewer than 85 in total, were the donors.

Indicated time point: blood at routine non-recurrence follow-up after resection. No cells were sorted before sequencing. The whole RNA sequenced was extracted from tumor, nontumor lung or frozen PBMC. Each CDR3 protein gets one entry after TCRdb re-called the 5' RACE reads with MiXCR. Of more than 95,000 distinct CDR3 sequences detected, about 12% appear once; the ten largest clones hold 15% to 20%. Germline values: CDR1 MNHEY, CDR2 SVGAGI. The CDR3 consists of 12 residues. With 6 bases removed from V and 6 bases from J, the gap between germline ends came to 10 bases. Sample: PBMCs, taken at follow-up. This TCR was recovered from a male donor with early-stage non-small cell lung cancer. V gene TRBV6-5 combines with J gene TRBJ2-3, with D possibly TRBD2 on 6 matching bases. The CDR3 region is CASSGGSDTQYF. CDR3 DNA: TGTGCCAGCAGCGGGGGTTCGGATACGCAGTATTTT.